The 32 T cell receptor beta chains reported below all come from one sample, sequenced in a study of T cell changes during pregnancy in multiple sclerosis. The assay was immunoSEQ multiplex PCR, and TCRdb's table has in-frame clones only and misses some. This table holds under 110,000 clones, about nine tenths found once. Sequences were derived from peripheral blood, sampled after pregnancy. The receptors were gathered from a female donor with multiple sclerosis, enrolled in a pregnancy study.

This clone was seen only once. The rearrangement uses TRBV28 and TRBJ1-2; D is perhaps TRBD1 (5 bases). The CDR3 runs to 16 residues. Trimming removed 6 bases at V and 4 bases at J, with 21 bases between. Germline V gives CDR1 MDHEN, CDR2 SYDVKM. The CDR3, as DNA: TGTGCCAGCAGGCCACCTGGGCCGGGGGAAGGCTATGGCTACACCTTC. It is translated as CASRPPGPGEGYGYTF.

The chain carries TRBV6-6 and TRBJ2-7; 13 positions match TRBD2. The CDR3 has 16 residues. V shed 5 bases and J 2 bases; nucleotides not matched to a gene: 6. CDR1 and CDR2 (germline): MNHNY, SVGAGI (reference sequence). The CDR3 sequence: CASSLRTSGSTYEQYF. CDR3 bases: TGTGCCAGCAGTCTGAGGACTAGCGGGAGCACCTACGAGCAGTACTTC.

This rearrangement joins TRBV2 to TRBJ2-3; 7 bases agree with TRBD1. The CDR3 extends over 15 amino acids. The trim removed 9 bases at V and 1 base at J, leaving 10 bases unmatched. Germline-derived CDR1 and CDR2 are SNHLY and FYNNEI. The CDR3 DNA reads as TGTGCCAGTCGTAGGGAAGGGGGCGGCACAGATACGCAGTATTTT. As protein: CASRREGGGTDTQYF.

This chain connects TRBV2 to TRBJ1-3; D is undetermined. CDR1 is SNHLY, CDR2 FYNNEI, per germline. Trimming cost V 5 bases and J 0 bases, with 5 bases left between them. The CDR3 totals 13 residues. The CDR3 nucleotides are TGTGCCAGCAGTCCCCGCTCTGGAAACACCATATATTTT. Protein: CASSPRSGNTIYF.

In DNA form, the CDR3 reads TGCGCCAGCAGCTTGCTGGGGGCAGGCACTGAAGCTTTCTTT. Translating it yields CASSLLGAGTEAFF. The rearrangement joins TRBV5-1 to TRBJ1-1, with D possibly being TRBD1 (6 bases). Trimming took 1 base from V and 4 from J, leaving 11 bases between them. Germline V gene sequence: CDR1 SGHRS, CDR2 YFSETQ. CDR3 length: 14 residues.

V and J are TRBV28 and TRBJ2-7, with TRBD2 identical over 13 bases. The V gene end was trimmed by 3 bases and the J gene end by 2 bases; junction bases not matched to a gene: 16. This CDR3 is 20 amino acids long. CDR1 is MDHEN, CDR2 SYDVKM, per germline. The CDR3 sequence: CASSFPTGRTSGSKPYEQYF. Here the CDR3 DNA reads TGTGCCAGCAGTTTTCCCACCGGCCGGACTAGCGGGAGCAAGCCCTACGAGCAGTACTTC.

The chain joins TRBV6-1 to TRBJ1-3; D perhaps matches TRBD1 (6 bases). Germline V gene sequence: CDR1 MNHNS, CDR2 SASEGT. V lost 5 bases to trimming and J lost 4 bases, with 12 bases between them. CDR3 size: 14 residues. CDR3 coding DNA: TGTGCCAGCAGTACCAACAGGGTCGGAAACACCATATATTTT. Translating gives CASSTNRVGNTIYF.

V is TRBV7-6 and J is TRBJ2-3, with TRBD2 matching over 15 bases. There are 19 residues in the CDR3. The V segment lost 5 bases and the J segment 1 base; nucleotides outside the gene matches: 10. Germline CDR1 and CDR2: SGHVS and FNYEAQ. The CDR3 loop reads CASSPGLAGGRWGTDTQYF. The DNA for the CDR3 is TGTGCCAGCAGCCCCGGACTAGCGGGGGGGCGATGGGGCACAGATACGCAGTATTTT.

J is TRBJ2-2 and V is TRBV7-6; 9 nucleotides match TRBD1. The CDR3 consists of 18 residues. Germline V gives CDR1 SGHVS, CDR2 FNYEAQ. With V trimmed by 2 bases and J by 7 bases, 14 bases remained unmatched. The CDR3 loop reads CASSLFLGPGQGNGELFF. The CDR3 DNA sequence: TGTGCCAGCAGCTTATTCCTGGGGCCGGGACAGGGTAACGGGGAGCTGTTTTTT.

The genes are TRBV5-1 and TRBJ2-1, with a tentative D call TRBD1 (5 bases). The CDR3 covers 16 residues. CDR1 and CDR2 from the germline V gene are SGHRS and YFSETQ. The V end lost 2 bases, the J end lost 4 bases, and 16 bases lay between the germline ends. In DNA form, the CDR3 reads TGCGCCAGCAGCTTAAAATCACAGGAGACATACAATGAGCAGTTCTTC. Translated, it gives CASSLKSQETYNEQFF. The whole variable domain, filled in from reference TRBV5-1 and TRBJ2-1, reads KAGVTQTPRYLIKTRGQQVTLSCSPISGHRSVSWYQQTPGQGLQFLFEYFSETQRNKGNFPGRFSGRQFSNSRSEMNVSTLELGDSALYLCASSLKSQETYNEQFFGPGTRLTVL.

The chain carries TRBV19 and TRBJ2-2, with D unresolved. The V gene's germline CDR1 is LNHDA and CDR2 SQIVND (reference sequence). V lost 2 bases, J lost 1 base, and 5 bases lay in between. This CDR3 has 14 residues. DNA of the CDR3: TGTGCCAGTAGTATAAACATGAACACCGGGGAGCTGTTTTTT. Amino acids: CASSINMNTGELFF. The full variable domain, with the rest looked up from reference TRBV19 and TRBJ2-2, is DGGITQSPKYLFRKEGQNVTLSCEQNLNHDAMYWYRQDPGQGLRLIYYSQIVNDFQKGDIAEGYSVSREKKESFPLTVTSAQKNPTAFYLCASSINMNTGELFFGEGSRLTVL.

The chain employs TRBV4-1 and TRBJ2-1, with a weak D call TRBD2 (5 bases). CDR3 length: 18 residues. Germline assignment: CDR1 MGHRA and CDR2 YSYEKL. Trimming stripped 3 bases from V and 0 bases from J, with 18 bases between. The CDR3 region has the DNA TGCGCCAGCAGCCATGGTCAAGGGTTGGGGAGCTCCTACAATGAGCAGTTCTTC. Residues: CASSHGQGLGSSYNEQFF.

J is TRBJ1-1 and V is TRBV9; D gene unclear. In germline, CDR1 is SGDLS, CDR2 YYNGEE. V lost 3 bases and J lost 1, with 7 bases in between. The CDR3 length is 13 residues. The CDR3 region has the DNA TGTGCCAGCAGCGAGAACACGAACACTGAAGCTTTCTTT. Translation: CASSENTNTEAFF.

This clone was seen a handful of times. The chain recombines TRBV5-1 with TRBJ1-4; 9 positions agree with TRBD1. Germline V lookup: CDR1 SGHRS, CDR2 YFSETQ. The CDR3 contains 15 residues. V gave up 2 bases and J gave up 8 bases; unmatched junction bases: 7. CDR3 nucleotides: TGCGCCAGCAGCTTTTCTCCGGGACAGGGAGAAAAACTGTTTTTT. Translated, it gives CASSFSPGQGEKLFF.

V is TRBV6-1 and J is TRBJ1-5; D is perhaps TRBD1 (5 bases). Germline-derived CDR1 and CDR2 are MNHNS and SASEGT. V was trimmed by 4 bases and J by 4 bases, leaving 14 bases between them. This CDR3 contains 15 residues. This CDR3 reads CASSVQGEANQPQHF. The CDR3 region has the DNA TGTGCCAGCAGTGTCCAGGGCGAAGCGAATCAGCCCCAGCATTTT.

V gene TRBV5-1 combines with J gene TRBJ2-5, with TRBD2 identical over 7 bases. With V trimmed by 4 bases and J by 5 bases, 11 bases remained unmatched. Germline V lookup: CDR1 SGHRS, CDR2 YFSETQ. The CDR3 extends over 15 amino acids. CDR3 sequence: CASSLPRDYDETQYF. CDR3 nucleotides: TGCGCCAGCAGCCTGCCCCGGGACTATGATGAGACCCAGTACTTC.

This chain uses TRBV7-2 with TRBJ1-2; no firm D call. The V end lost 0 bases, the J end lost 7 bases, and 15 bases lay between the germline ends. The V gene's germline CDR1 is SGHTA and CDR2 FQGNSA. The CDR3 sequence is 15 residues long. The CDR3 region is CASSLAVGGAVGYTF. The CDR3 coding sequence is TGTGCCAGCAGCTTAGCGGTGGGAGGTGCGGTTGGCTACACCTTC. Complete variable domain (other parts from reference TRBV7-2 and TRBJ1-2): GAGVSQSPSNKVTEKGKDVELRCDPISGHTALYWYRQSLGQGLEFLIYFQGNSAPDKSGLPSDRFSAERTGGSVSTLTIQRTQQEDSAVYLCASSLAVGGAVGYTFGSGTRLTVV.

The chain links TRBV2 to TRBJ2-2, with 9 bases aligning to TRBD2. The CDR3 is made up of 14 amino acids. V lost 7 bases and J lost 7; bases outside the gene matches: 7. Germline values: CDR1 SNHLY, CDR2 FYNNEI. CDR3 coding DNA: TGTGCCAGCACCAGCGGGGGGTTTGGCGGGGAGCTGTTTTTT. It specifies CASTSGGFGGELFF.

A single count supports this clone. The CDR3 DNA reads as TGTGCCTGGAGACTCTCGGCACTTTTTTCGGGAGCTTTCTTT. Residues: CAWRLSALFSGAFF. This chain joins TRBV30 and TRBJ1-1; D is ambiguous. Trimming took 3 bases from V and 10 from J, leaving 21 bases between them. Germline V gene sequence: CDR1 GTSNPN, CDR2 SVGIG (reference sequence). The CDR3 sequence is 14 residues long.

This clone was counted only a few times. The rearrangement uses TRBV7-9 and TRBJ1-4, with D tentatively TRBD1 (6 bases). The CDR3 consists of 14 residues. Deletions cut 4 bases from V and 5 bases from J, with 11 bases between. Per the germline V gene, CDR1 is SEHNR and CDR2 is FQNEAQ (reference sequence). CDR3 in amino acids: CASSSGTRNEKLFF. The CDR3 DNA sequence: TGTGCCAGCAGCTCCGGGACAAGGAATGAAAAACTGTTTTTT.

V is TRBV6-1 and J is TRBJ1-2; the D gene is possibly TRBD1 (6 bases). Per germline, CDR1 MNHNS and CDR2 SASEGT. This CDR3 spans 13 amino acids. The germline V and J ends were trimmed by 6 bases and 8 bases, with 16 bases remaining between them. CDR3 coding DNA: TGTGCCAGCAGACCAGGACAGAGACGGGGCTACACCTTC. Protein sequence: CASRPGQRRGYTF.

This sequence joins TRBV15 and TRBJ1-1; no clear D. The CDR3 is 14 amino acids. Germline V lookup: CDR1 LNHNV, CDR2 YYDKDF (reference sequence). Trimming stripped 0 bases from V and 4 bases from J, with 9 bases between. CDR3 DNA: TGTGCCACCAGCAGAGATCTTCGGAGCACTGAAGCTTTCTTT. This encodes CATSRDLRSTEAFF.

CDR3 sequence (DNA): TGTGCCAGCAGTGCTTGGGGGACAGGGATTAATCAGCCCCAGCATTTT. This codes for CASSAWGTGINQPQHF. This chain joins TRBV6-1 and TRBJ1-5, with 9 bases aligning to TRBD1. Trimming took 4 bases from V and 4 from J; bases not matched to a gene: 8. Germline CDR1 MNHNS, CDR2 SASEGT. The CDR3 extends over 16 amino acids.

V gene TRBV4-1 combines with J gene TRBJ2-1; 9 positions match TRBD2. The J segment lost 8 bases and the V segment lost 0 bases, leaving 11 bases of the junction unmatched. Germline loops: CDR1 MGHRA, CDR2 YSYEKL. This CDR3 spans 17 amino acids. The CDR3 region is CASSQEGVAGVLDEQFF. The CDR3 DNA sequence: TGCGCCAGCAGCCAAGAGGGGGTAGCGGGAGTTCTCGATGAGCAGTTCTTC.

CDR3 in amino acids: CASSPKGDRDGRYEQYF. CDR3 in DNA: TGTGCCAGCAGCCCTAAAGGTGACAGGGACGGCCGCTACGAGCAGTACTTC. The chain recombines TRBV7-3 with TRBJ2-7; 7 positions match TRBD1. Germline-derived CDR1 and CDR2 are SGHTA and FQGTGA. The junction had 16 bases not matched to a gene; V was cut back by 5 bases and J by 3 bases. CDR3 length: 17 residues.

The chain combines TRBV5-4 with TRBJ1-2, with D perhaps TRBD1 (5 bases). The CDR3 runs 16 residues. V was pared by 4 bases and J by 0 bases, with 16 bases between. Per the germline V gene, CDR1 is SGHNT and CDR2 is YYREEE (reference sequence). The CDR3 nucleotides read TGTGCCAGCAGCCACCGAAAGACAGAACCTAACTATGGCTACACCTTC. Translated: CASSHRKTEPNYGYTF.

V and J are TRBV5-4 and TRBJ1-5; TRBD1 might be the D (6 bases). V was pared by 0 bases and J by 7 bases, with 17 bases between. CDR1 SGHNT and CDR2 YYREEE come from the germline V gene (reference sequence). This CDR3 comprises 16 residues. The CDR3 protein is CASSLGGPGAEQPQHF. DNA of the CDR3: TGTGCCAGCAGCTTGGGGGGCCCAGGGGCCGAACAGCCCCAGCATTTT.

The chain is built from TRBV30 and TRBJ1-1; D gene unclear. Germline V lookup: CDR1 GTSNPN, CDR2 SVGIG (reference sequence). This CDR3 spans 12 amino acids. Deletions cut 0 bases from V and 8 bases from J, with 10 bases between. CDR3 nucleotide sequence: TGTGCCTGGAGTGTACTCAGGAGGGAAGCTTTCTTT. Encoded protein: CAWSVLRREAFF.

The chain recombines TRBV18 with TRBJ2-2; D is ambiguous. Trimming cost V 0 bases and J 1 base, with 9 bases left between them. The germline CDR1 and CDR2 sequences are KGHSH and LQKENI. The CDR3 runs to 16 residues. CDR3 region: CASSPPVSLNTGELFF. CDR3 bases: TGTGCCAGCTCACCACCGGTCAGTTTGAACACCGGGGAGCTGTTTTTT.

This chain uses TRBV27 with TRBJ1-2; possible D gene TRBD1, 6 bases. From germline, CDR1 is MNHEY and CDR2 SMNVEV (reference sequence). CDR3 length equals 15 residues. Trimming left V 6 bases short and J 2 bases short, with 16 bases between. This CDR3 is CASRAEGQMNYGYTF. As DNA, the CDR3 is TGTGCCAGCAGAGCGGAAGGACAGATGAACTATGGCTACACCTTC.

CDR3: CASSQDQRQVGVGNYGYTF. The DNA for the CDR3 is TGCGCCAGCAGCCAAGATCAGAGGCAAGTCGGGGTAGGAAACTATGGCTACACCTTC. The chain has TRBV4-1 and TRBJ1-2; D unclear. Trimming left V 0 bases short and J 2 bases short, with 22 bases between. The CDR3 has 19 amino acids. CDR1 and CDR2 (germline): MGHRA, YSYEKL.

This clone was observed once. The chain employs TRBV18 and TRBJ1-3; 7 bases are shared with TRBD1. V shed 1 base and J 4 bases; nucleotides not matched to a gene: 7. The germline CDR1 and CDR2 sequences are KGHSH and LQKENI. The CDR3 covers 16 residues. Written as DNA, the CDR3 is TGTGCCAGCTCACCACTGACAGGGTCAGTCGGAAACACCATATATTTT. Its translation is CASSPLTGSVGNTIYF.